This TCR beta chain derives from a study of T cell repertoires in cytomegalovirus infection. Study-level background: The public TCR beta signatures pointed to both CMV infection and matching HLA type.

This CDR3 region has 14 residues. Deletions cut 1 base from V and 10 bases from J, with 14 bases between. Germline assignment: CDR1 SEHNR and CDR2 FQNEAQ (reference sequence). TCRdb reprocessed the reads via MiXCR and lists one record per CDR3 protein. Among 490,000 or so distinct CDR3 sequences listed, around 10% were seen once. The sequencing sample was made of PBMCs. The chain carries TRBV7-9 and TRBJ2-1, with D hard to call. The sequence came from a human donor in good health (CMV status not recorded). Some clones in this sample may be carry-over from other donors' samples. The CDR3 DNA is TGTGCCAGCAGCTTAGTTCGGTCTGGGTTCGAGCAGTTCTTC. Protein: CASSLVRSGFEQFF.